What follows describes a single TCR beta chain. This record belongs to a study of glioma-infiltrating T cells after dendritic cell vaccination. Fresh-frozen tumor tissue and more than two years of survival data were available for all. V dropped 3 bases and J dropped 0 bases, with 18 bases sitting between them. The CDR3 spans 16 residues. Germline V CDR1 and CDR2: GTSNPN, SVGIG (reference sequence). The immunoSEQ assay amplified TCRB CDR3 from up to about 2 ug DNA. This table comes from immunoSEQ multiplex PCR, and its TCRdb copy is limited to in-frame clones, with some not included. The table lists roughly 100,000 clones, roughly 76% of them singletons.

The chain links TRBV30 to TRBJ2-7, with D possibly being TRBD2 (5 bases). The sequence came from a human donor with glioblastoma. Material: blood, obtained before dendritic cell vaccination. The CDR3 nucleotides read TGTGCCTGGAGCCTATGGGGAGCCAGAAGCTCCTACGAGCAGTACTTC. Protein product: CAWSLWGARSSYEQYF.